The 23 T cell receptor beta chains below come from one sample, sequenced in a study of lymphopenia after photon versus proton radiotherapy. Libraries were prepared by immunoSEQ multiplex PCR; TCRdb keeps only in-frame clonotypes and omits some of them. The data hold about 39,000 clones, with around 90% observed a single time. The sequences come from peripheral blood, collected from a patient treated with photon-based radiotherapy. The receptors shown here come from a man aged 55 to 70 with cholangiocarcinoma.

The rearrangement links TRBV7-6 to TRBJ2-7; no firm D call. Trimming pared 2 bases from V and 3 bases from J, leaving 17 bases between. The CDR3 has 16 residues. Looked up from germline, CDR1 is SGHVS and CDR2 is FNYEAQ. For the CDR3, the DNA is TGTGCCAGCAGCTTACAGCCCGAAGGTAGTTTCTACGAGCAGTACTTC. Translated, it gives CASSLQPEGSFYEQYF.

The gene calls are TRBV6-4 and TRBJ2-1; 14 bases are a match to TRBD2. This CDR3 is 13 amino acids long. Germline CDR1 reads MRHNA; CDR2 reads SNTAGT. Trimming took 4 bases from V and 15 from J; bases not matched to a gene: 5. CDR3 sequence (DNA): TGTGCCAGCAGTGCGGGACTAGCGGGAGTGCCGTTCTTC. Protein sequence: CASSAGLAGVPFF.

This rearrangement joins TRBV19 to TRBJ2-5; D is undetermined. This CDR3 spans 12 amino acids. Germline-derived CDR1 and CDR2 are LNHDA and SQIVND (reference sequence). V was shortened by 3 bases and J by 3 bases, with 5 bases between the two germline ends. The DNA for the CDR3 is TGTGCCAGTAGTATGGCGGAAGAGACCCAGTACTTC. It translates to CASSMAEETQYF.

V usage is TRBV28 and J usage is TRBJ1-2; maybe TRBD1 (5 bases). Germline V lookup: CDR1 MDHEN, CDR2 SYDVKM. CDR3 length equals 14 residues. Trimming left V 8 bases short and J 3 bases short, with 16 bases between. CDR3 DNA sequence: TGTGCCAGCGGATCCTTCCAGGGAGACTATGGCTACACCTTC. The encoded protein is CASGSFQGDYGYTF.

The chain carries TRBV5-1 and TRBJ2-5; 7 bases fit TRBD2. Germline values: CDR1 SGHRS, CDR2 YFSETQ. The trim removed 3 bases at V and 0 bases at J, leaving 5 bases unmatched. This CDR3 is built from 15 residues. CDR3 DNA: TGCGCCAGCAGCTCGAGCGGGACCTACCAAGAGACCCAGTACTTC. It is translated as CASSSSGTYQETQYF. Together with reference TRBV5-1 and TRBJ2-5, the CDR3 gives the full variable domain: KAGVTQTPRYLIKTRGQQVTLSCSPISGHRSVSWYQQTPGQGLQFLFEYFSETQRNKGNFPGRFSGRQFSNSRSEMNVSTLELGDSALYLCASSSSGTYQETQYFGPGTRLLVL.

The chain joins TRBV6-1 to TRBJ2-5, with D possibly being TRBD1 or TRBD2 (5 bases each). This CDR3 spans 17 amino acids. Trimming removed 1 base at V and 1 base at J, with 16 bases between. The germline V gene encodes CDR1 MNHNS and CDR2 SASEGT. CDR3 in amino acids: CASSEGPGWGFQETQYF. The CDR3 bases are TGTGCCAGCAGTGAAGGCCCCGGTTGGGGGTTCCAAGAGACCCAGTACTTC.

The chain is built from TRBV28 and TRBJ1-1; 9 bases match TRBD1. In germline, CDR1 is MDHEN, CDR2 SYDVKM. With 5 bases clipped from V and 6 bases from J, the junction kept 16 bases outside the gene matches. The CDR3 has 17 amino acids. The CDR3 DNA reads TGTGCCAGCAGTCCACCCCCGCCCGGGACAGGGTTGGCTGAAGCTTTCTTT. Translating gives CASSPPPPGTGLAEAFF. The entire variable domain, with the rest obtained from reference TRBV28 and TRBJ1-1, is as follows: DVKVTQSSRYLVKRTGEKVFLECVQDMDHENMFWYRQDPGLGLRLIYFSYDVKMKEKGDIPEGYSVSREKKERFSLILESASTNQTSMYLCASSPPPPGTGLAEAFFGQGTRLTVV.

The CDR3, as DNA: TGTGCCAGCAGCATACCGGGACACCCGGTAGTTGAGCAGTTCTTC. It encodes CASSIPGHPVVEQFF. The V and J genes are TRBV7-2 and TRBJ2-1; possibly TRBD1 for D (6 bases). V dropped 5 bases and J dropped 9 bases, with 20 bases sitting between them. Germline V gives CDR1 SGHTA, CDR2 FQGNSA. The CDR3 contains 15 residues.

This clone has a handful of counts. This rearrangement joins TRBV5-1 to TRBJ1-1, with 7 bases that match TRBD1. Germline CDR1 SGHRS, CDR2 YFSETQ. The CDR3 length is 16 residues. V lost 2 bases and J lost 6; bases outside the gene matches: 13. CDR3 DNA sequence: TGCGCCAGCAGCTTCCTAGGACAGGCAGCTCAGGCTGAAGCTTTCTTT. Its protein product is CASSFLGQAAQAEAFF.

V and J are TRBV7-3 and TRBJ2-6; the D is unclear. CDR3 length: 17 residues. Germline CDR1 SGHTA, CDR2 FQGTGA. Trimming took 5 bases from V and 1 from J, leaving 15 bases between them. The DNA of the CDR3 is TGTGCCAGCAGCGTAGGACCCGCTGGTTCTGGGGCCAACGTCCTGACTTTC. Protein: CASSVGPAGSGANVLTF.

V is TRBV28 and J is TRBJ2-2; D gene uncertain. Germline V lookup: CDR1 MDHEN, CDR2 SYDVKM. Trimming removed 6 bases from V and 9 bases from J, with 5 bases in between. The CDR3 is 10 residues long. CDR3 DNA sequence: TGTGCCAGCAGCCACCGGGAGCTGTTTTTT. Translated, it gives CASSHRELFF. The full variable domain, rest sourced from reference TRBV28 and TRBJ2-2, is DVKVTQSSRYLVKRTGEKVFLECVQDMDHENMFWYRQDPGLGLRLIYFSYDVKMKEKGDIPEGYSVSREKKERFSLILESASTNQTSMYLCASSHRELFFGEGSRLTVL.

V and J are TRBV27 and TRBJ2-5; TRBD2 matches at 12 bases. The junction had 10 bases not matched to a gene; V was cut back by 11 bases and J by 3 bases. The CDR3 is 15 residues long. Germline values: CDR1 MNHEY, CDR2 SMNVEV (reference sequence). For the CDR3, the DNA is TGTGCCTCGATGGCTAGCGGGAGGGTGGAAGAGACCCAGTACTTC. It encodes CASMASGRVEETQYF.

Here the CDR3 DNA reads TGCGCCAGCAGCTGGGGGACAGGGTTGGGCACTGAAGCTTTCTTT. Its translation is CASSWGTGLGTEAFF. The chain joins TRBV5-1 to TRBJ1-1; 9 bases are shared with TRBD1. This CDR3 spans 15 amino acids. V lost 3 bases to trimming and J lost 4 bases; unmatched junction nucleotides: 7. The germline CDR1 and CDR2 sequences are SGHRS and YFSETQ.

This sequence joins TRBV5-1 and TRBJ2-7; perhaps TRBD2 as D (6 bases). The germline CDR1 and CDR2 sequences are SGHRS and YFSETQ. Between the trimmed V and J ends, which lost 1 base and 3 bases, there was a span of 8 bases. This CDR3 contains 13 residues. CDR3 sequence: CASSLSGLYEQYF. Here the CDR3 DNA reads TGCGCCAGCAGCTTGTCGGGACTCTACGAGCAGTACTTC. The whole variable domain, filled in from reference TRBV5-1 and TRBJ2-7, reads KAGVTQTPRYLIKTRGQQVTLSCSPISGHRSVSWYQQTPGQGLQFLFEYFSETQRNKGNFPGRFSGRQFSNSRSEMNVSTLELGDSALYLCASSLSGLYEQYFGPGTRLTVT.

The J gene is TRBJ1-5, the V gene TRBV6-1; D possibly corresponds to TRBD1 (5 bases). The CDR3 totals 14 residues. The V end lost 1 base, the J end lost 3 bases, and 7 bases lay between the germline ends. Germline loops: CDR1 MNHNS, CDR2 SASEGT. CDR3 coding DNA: TGTGCCAGCAGTGAAGGACAGCCCAATCAGCCCCAGCATTTT. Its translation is CASSEGQPNQPQHF.

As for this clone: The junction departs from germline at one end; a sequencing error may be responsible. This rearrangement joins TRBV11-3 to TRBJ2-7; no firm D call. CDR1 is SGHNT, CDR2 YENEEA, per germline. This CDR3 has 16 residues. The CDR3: CVSSLEGWTPDYEQYF. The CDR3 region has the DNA TGTGTCAGCAGCTTAGAAGGTTGGACCCCGGACTACGAGCAGTACTTC.

This chain's CDR3 is CGTSGSSYNEQFF. The CDR3 nucleotides are TGCGGAACTAGCGGAAGCTCCTACAATGAGCAGTTCTTC. This chain joins TRBV29-1 and TRBJ2-1, with 8 bases identical to TRBD2. CDR1 is SQVTM, CDR2 ANQGSEA, per germline. CDR3 length: 13 residues.

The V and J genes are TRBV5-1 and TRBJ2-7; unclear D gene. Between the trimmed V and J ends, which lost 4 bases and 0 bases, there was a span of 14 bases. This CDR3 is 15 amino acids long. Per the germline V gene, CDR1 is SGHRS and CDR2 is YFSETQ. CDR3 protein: CASSDQDGSSYEQYF. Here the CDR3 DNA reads TGCGCCAGCAGCGATCAGGACGGAAGCTCCTACGAGCAGTACTTC.

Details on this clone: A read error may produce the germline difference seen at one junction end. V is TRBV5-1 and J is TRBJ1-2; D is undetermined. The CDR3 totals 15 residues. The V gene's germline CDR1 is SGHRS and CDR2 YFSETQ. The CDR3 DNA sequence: TGCGCCAGCAGACAGACTCCCGGAGTTTACTACGGCTACACCTTC. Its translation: CASRQTPGVYYGYTF. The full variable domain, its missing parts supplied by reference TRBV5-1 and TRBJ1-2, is KAGVTQTPRYLIKTRGQQVTLSCSPISGHRSVSWYQQTPGQGLQFLFEYFSETQRNKGNFPGRFSGRQFSNSRSEMNVSTLELGDSALYLCASRQTPGVYYGYTFGSGTRLTVV.

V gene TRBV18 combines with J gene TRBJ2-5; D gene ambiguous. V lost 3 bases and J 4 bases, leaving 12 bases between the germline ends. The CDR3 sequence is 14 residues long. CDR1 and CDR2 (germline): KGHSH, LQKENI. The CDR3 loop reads CASSPGREVETQYF. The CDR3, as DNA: TGTGCCAGCTCACCGGGAAGGGAAGTAGAGACCCAGTACTTC.

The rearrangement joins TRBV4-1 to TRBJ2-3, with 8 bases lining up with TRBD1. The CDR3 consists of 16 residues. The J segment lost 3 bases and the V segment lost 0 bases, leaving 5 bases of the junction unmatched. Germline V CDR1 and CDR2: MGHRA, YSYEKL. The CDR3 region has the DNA TGCGCCAGCAGCCAAGAGGCAGGGGGCGCGACAGATACGCAGTATTTT. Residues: CASSQEAGGATDTQYF.

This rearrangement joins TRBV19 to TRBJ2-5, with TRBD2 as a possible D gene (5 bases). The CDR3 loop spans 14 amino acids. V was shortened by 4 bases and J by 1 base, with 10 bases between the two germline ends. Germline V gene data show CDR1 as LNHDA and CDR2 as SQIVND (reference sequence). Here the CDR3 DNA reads TGTGCCAGTAGTACGAGGGATTTCCAAGAGACCCAGTACTTC. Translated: CASSTRDFQETQYF.

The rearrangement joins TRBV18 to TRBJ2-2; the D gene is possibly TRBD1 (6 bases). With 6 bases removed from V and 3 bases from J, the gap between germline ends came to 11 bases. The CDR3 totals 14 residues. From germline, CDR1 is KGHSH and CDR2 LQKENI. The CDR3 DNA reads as TGTGCCAGCTCGCCCAACAGGGACACCGGGGAGCTGTTTTTT. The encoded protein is CASSPNRDTGELFF.